The next 5 T cell receptor beta chains were all read from a single sample in a study of beta chain features in type 1 diabetes. Study-wide results and caveats: TCRB CDR3s were moderately but significantly shorter in Type 1 diabetes patients in all four CD4+ subsets.

Their recognized antigens are unknown. Sequenced material consisted of expressed TCRB transcripts (all of the isolated RNA was reverse transcribed). Here immunoSEQ multiplex PCR was the method, and the copy in TCRdb shows in-frame clones only, minus some. The sample lists more than 300,000 clones, 8.5% to 10% occurring once. Sequenced input: central memory CD4+ T cells from blood. All receptors derive from a man aged 30-40 years with type 1 diabetes.

The rearrangement joins TRBV6-1 to TRBJ1-3; tentative D call: TRBD1 (6 bases). CDR1 and CDR2 from the germline V gene are MNHNS and SASEGT. This CDR3 is 15 amino acids long. V lost 7 bases and J 0 bases, leaving 13 bases between the germline ends. This CDR3 is CASILDSFSGNTIYF. The CDR3 region has the DNA TGTGCCAGCATCCTGGACAGCTTCTCTGGAAACACCATATATTTT.

J is TRBJ1-5 and V is TRBV5-1; 7 bases line up with TRBD1. V was pared by 1 base and J by 8 bases, with 6 bases of the junction left unmatched. The CDR3 extends over 14 amino acids. CDR1 is SGHRS and CDR2 is YFSETQ in the germline V gene. The CDR3 nucleotides are TGCGCCAGCAGCTTGCGGTCAGGGGGGGAGCCCCAGCATTTT. This translates into CASSLRSGGEPQHF.

The table lists this clone with a few counts. This sequence joins TRBV7-6 and TRBJ2-1; D not certain. This CDR3 is built from 14 residues. From germline, CDR1 is SGHVS and CDR2 FNYEAQ. The V end lost 1 base, the J end lost 0 bases, and 4 bases lay between the germline ends. The DNA of the CDR3 is TGTGCCAGCAGCTTAGATAGCTCCTACAATGAGCAGTTCTTC. Translating gives CASSLDSSYNEQFF.

The rearrangement joins TRBV28 to TRBJ2-2; TRBD1 agrees at 8 bases. Germline V lookup: CDR1 MDHEN, CDR2 SYDVKM. This CDR3 contains 16 residues. The V gene end was trimmed by 5 bases and the J gene end by 1 base; junction bases not matched to a gene: 6. In DNA, the CDR3 is TGTGCCAGCAGTCGTACAGGGGGTAAGAACACCGGGGAGCTGTTTTTT. Translated, it gives CASSRTGGKNTGELFF.

The genes are TRBV7-2 and TRBJ2-1; D is unresolved. Between the trimmed V and J ends, which lost 3 bases and 8 bases, there was a span of 11 bases. Germline V gene lookup returns CDR1 SGHTA and CDR2 FQGNSA. This CDR3 has 13 amino acids. CDR3 nucleotides: TGTGCCAGCAGCTTTATCGGTTCGGATGAGCAGTTCTTC. Encoded protein: CASSFIGSDEQFF. The variable domain in full, with the rest retrieved from reference TRBV7-2 and TRBJ2-1, is GAGVSQSPSNKVTEKGKDVELRCDPISGHTALYWYRQSLGQGLEFLIYFQGNSAPDKSGLPSDRFSAERTGGSVSTLTIQRTQQEDSAVYLCASSFIGSDEQFFGPGTRLTVL.